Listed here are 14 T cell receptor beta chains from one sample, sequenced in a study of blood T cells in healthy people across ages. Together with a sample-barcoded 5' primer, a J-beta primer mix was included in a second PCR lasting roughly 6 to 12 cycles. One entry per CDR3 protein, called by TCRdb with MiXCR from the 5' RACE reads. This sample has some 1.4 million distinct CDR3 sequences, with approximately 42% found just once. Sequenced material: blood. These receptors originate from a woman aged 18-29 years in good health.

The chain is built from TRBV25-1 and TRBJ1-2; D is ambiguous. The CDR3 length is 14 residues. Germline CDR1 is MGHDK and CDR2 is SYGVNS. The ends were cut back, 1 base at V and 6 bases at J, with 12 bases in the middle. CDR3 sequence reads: CASSEWKGSDGYTF. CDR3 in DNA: TGTGCCAGCAGTGAATGGAAGGGCTCGGATGGCTACACCTTC.

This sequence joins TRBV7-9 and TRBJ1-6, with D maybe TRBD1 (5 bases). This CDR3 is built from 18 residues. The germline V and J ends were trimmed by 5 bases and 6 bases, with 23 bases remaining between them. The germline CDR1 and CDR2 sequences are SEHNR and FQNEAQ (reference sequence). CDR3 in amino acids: CASSLMPGHRRGNSPLHF. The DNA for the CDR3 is TGTGCCAGCAGCCTGATGCCAGGGCACCGGAGGGGTAATTCACCCCTCCACTTT.

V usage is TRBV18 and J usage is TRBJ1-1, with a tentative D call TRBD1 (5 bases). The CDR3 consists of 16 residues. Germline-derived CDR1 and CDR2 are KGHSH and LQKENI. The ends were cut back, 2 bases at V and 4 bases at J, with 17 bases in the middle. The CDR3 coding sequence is TGTGCCAGCTCACCATTAAGAGGATCGGGGGGCACTGAAGCTTTCTTT. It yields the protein CASSPLRGSGGTEAFF.

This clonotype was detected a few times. The CDR3 reads CASRAPANEQFF. CDR3 nucleotides: TGTGCCAGTCGGGCCCCGGCCAATGAGCAGTTCTTC. The genes are TRBV6-5 and TRBJ2-1; D is uncertain. The CDR3 runs 12 residues. Germline V gene sequence: CDR1 MNHEY, CDR2 SVGAGI. V was shortened by 9 bases and J by 6 bases, with 12 bases between the two germline ends.

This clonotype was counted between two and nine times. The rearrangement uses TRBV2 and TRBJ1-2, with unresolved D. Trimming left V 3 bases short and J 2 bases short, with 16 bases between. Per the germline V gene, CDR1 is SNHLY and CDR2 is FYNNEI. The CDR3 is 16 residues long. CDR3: CASSDPGAGRNYGYTF. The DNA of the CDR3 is TGTGCCAGCAGTGACCCCGGAGCGGGCCGGAACTATGGCTACACCTTC.

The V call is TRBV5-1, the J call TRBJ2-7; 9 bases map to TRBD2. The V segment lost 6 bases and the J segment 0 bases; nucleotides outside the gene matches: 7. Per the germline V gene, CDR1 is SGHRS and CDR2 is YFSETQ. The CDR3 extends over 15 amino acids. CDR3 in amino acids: CASKQTSGSSYEQYF. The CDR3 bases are TGCGCCAGCAAACAGACTAGCGGTAGCTCCTACGAGCAGTACTTC.

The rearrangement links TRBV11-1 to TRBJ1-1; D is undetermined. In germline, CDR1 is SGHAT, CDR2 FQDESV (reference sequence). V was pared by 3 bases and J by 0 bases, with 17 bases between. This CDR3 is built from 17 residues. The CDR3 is CASSFQSTAWVNTEAFF. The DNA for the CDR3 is TGTGCCAGCAGCTTCCAAAGTACGGCTTGGGTGAACACTGAAGCTTTCTTT. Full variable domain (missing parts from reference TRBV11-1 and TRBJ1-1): EAEVAQSPRYKITEKSQAVAFWCDPISGHATLYWYRQILGQGPELLVQFQDESVVDDSQLPKDRFSAERLKGVDSTLKIQPAELGDSAMYLCASSFQSTAWVNTEAFFGQGTRLTVV.

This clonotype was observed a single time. CDR3 in amino acids: CSGGGGHTEAFF. The CDR3 coding sequence is TGCAGTGGGGGGGGAGGGCACACTGAAGCTTTCTTT. The chain links TRBV20-1 to TRBJ1-1, with D perhaps TRBD1 (5 bases). Per germline, CDR1 DFQATT and CDR2 SNEGSKA (reference sequence). The V end lost 7 bases, the J end lost 3 bases, and 12 bases lay between the germline ends. The CDR3 has 12 amino acids.

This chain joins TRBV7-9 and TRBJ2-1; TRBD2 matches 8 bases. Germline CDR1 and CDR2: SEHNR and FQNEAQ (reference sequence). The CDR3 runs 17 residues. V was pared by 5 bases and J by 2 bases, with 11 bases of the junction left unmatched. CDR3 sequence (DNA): TGTGCCAGCAGCCCCCCCGTCACTAGCGGAACCTACAATGAGCAGTTCTTC. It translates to CASSPPVTSGTYNEQFF. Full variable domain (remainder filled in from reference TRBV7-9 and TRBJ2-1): DTGVSQNPRHKITKRGQNVTFRCDPISEHNRLYWYRQTLGQGPEFLTYFQNEAQLEKSRLLSDRFSAERPKGSFSTLEIQRTEQGDSAMYLCASSPPVTSGTYNEQFFGPGTRLTVL.

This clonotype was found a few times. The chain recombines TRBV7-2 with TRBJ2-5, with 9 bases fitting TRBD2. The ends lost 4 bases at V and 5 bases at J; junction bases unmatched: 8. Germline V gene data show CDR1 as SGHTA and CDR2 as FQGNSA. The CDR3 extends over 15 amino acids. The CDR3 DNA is TGTGCCAGCAGCTCCAGAGCGGGGGGCAGGGAGACCCAGTACTTC. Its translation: CASSSRAGGRETQYF.

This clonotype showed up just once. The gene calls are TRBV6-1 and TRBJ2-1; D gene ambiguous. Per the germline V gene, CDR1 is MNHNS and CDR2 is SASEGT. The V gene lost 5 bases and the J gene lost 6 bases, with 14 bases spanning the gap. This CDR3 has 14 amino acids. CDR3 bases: TGTGCCAGCAGTAGCCGACGAAACGGCAATGAGCAGTTCTTC. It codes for CASSSRRNGNEQFF.

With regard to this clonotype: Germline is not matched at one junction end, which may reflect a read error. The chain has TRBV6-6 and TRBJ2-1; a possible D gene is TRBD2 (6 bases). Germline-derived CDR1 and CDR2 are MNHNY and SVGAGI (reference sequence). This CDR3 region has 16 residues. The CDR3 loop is CASSSSSSEVRNEQFF. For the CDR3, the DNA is TGTGCTAGCAGTTCCAGCTCTAGCGAGGTTCGGAATGAGCAGTTCTTC.

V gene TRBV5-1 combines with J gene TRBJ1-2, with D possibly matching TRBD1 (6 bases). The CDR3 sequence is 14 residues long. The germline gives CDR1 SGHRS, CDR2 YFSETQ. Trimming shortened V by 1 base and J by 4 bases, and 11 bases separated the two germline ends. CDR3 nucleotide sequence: TGCGCCAGCAGCTTGAAAACAGGGTCCTATGGCTACACCTTC. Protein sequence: CASSLKTGSYGYTF.

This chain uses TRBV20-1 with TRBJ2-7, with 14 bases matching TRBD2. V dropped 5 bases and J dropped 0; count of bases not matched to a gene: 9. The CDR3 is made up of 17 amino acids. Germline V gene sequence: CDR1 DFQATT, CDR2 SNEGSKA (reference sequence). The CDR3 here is CSASTSGRVKGSYEQYF. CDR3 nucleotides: TGCAGTGCTTCGACTAGCGGGAGGGTTAAAGGCTCCTACGAGCAGTACTTC.